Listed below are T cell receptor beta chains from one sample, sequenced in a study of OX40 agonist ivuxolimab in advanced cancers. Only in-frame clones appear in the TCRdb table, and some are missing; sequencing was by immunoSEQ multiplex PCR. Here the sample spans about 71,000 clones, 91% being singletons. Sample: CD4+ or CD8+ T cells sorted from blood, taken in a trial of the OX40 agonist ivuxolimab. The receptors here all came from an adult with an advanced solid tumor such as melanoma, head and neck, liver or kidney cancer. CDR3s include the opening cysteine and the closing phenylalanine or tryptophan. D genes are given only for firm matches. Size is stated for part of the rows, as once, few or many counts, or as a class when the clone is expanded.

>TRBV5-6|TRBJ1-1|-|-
CASSLGGQGQTEAFF
TGTGCCAGCAGCCTCGGGGGCCAGGGACAAACTGAAGCTTTCTTT
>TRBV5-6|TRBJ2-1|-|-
CASSPWGDRAGYEQFF
TGTGCCAGCAGCCCCTGGGGGGACAGAGCTGGTTATGAGCAGTTCTTC
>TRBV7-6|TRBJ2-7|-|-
CASSFAQGASYEQYF
TGTGCCAGCAGCTTTGCACAGGGCGCTTCCTACGAGCAGTACTTC
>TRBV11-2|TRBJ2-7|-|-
CASSHSTGWHEQYF
TGTGCCAGCAGCCATTCGACGGGGTGGCACGAGCAGTACTTC
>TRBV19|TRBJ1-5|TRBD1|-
CASSISSGTDSNQPQHF
TGTGCCAGTAGTATATCTTCCGGGACAGATAGCAATCAGCCCCAGCATTTT
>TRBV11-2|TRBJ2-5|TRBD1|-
CASSPEVTGVEETQYF
TGTGCCAGCAGCCCAGAGGTGACAGGGGTTGAAGAGACCCAGTACTTC
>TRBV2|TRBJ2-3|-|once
CASSDHEDTQYF
TGTGCCAGCAGCGACCACGAGGATACGCAGTATTTT
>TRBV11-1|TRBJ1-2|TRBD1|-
CASSWGQAALNYGYTF
TGTGCCAGCAGCTGGGGACAGGCAGCACTTAACTATGGCTACACCTTC
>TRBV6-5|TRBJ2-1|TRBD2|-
CASKRLAGVVDEQFF
TGTGCCAGCAAACGACTAGCGGGAGTTGTGGATGAGCAGTTCTTC
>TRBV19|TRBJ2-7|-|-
CASSGTAGQFYEQYF
TGTGCCAGTAGTGGAACAGCGGGCCAGTTCTACGAGCAGTACTTC
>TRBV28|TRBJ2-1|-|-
CASSLFPGKGYNEQFF
TGTGCCAGCAGTTTATTTCCAGGGAAGGGGTACAATGAGCAGTTCTTC
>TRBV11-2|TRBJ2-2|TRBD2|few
CASSLVLAGGSGGELFF
TGTGCCAGCAGCTTAGTTTTAGCGGGAGGATCCGGCGGGGAGCTGTTTTTT
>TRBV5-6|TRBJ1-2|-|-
CASSLGGSNYGYTF
TGTGCCAGCAGCTTGGGAGGTTCTAACTATGGCTACACCTTC
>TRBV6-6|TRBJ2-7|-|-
CASSYGGTYEQYF
TGTGCCAGCAGTTATGGCGGAACCTACGAGCAGTACTTC
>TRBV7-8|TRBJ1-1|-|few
CASSLGVRKTEAFF
TGTGCCAGCAGCTTAGGCGTCAGAAAAACTGAAGCTTTCTTT
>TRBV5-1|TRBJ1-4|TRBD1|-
CASSSRQGREEKLFF
TGCGCCAGCAGCTCGAGACAGGGCCGGGAGGAAAAACTGTTTTTT
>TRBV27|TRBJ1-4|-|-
CASSLSSRVGEKLFF
TGTGCCAGCAGTTTATCGAGTAGAGTCGGAGAAAAACTGTTTTTT
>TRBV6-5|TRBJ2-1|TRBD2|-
CASSGGLSHNEQFF
TGTGCCAGCAGTGGGGGACTATCTCACAATGAGCAGTTCTTC
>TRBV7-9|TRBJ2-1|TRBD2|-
CASIPRGLAGEVGEQFF
TGTGCCAGCATCCCCCGGGGACTAGCGGGAGAAGTGGGTGAGCAGTTCTTC
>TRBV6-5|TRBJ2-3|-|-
CASSLADTDTQYF
TGTGCCAGCAGTCTAGCAGATACAGATACGCAGTATTTT
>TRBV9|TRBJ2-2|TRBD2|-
CASSAGLAGVGELFF
TGTGCCAGCAGCGCGGGACTAGCGGGAGTGGGGGAGCTGTTTTTT
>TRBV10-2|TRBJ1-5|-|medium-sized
CASSGKENQPQHF
TGCGCCAGCAGTGGTAAGGAGAATCAGCCCCAGCATTTT
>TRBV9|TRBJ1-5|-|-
CASSVADYAGEPQHF
TGTGCCAGCAGCGTCGCGGACTATGCAGGGGAGCCCCAGCATTTT
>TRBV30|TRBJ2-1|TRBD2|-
CAWSSGTYNEQFF
TGTGCCTGGAGTAGCGGGACGTACAATGAGCAGTTCTTC
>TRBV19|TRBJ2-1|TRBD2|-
CASSIDQIGGSSYNEQFF
TGTGCCAGTAGTATAGATCAAATCGGCGGGAGTTCCTACAATGAGCAGTTCTTC
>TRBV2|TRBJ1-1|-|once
CASSFIEAFF
TGTGCCAGCAGTTTTATAGAAGCTTTCTTT
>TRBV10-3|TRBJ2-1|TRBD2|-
CAISTRLAPKYNEQFF
TGTGCCATCAGTACGAGACTAGCCCCCAAATACAATGAGCAGTTCTTC
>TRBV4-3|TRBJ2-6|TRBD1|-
CASSQGQGAIGANVLTF
TGCGCCAGCAGCCAAGGACAGGGGGCAATTGGGGCCAACGTCCTGACTTTC
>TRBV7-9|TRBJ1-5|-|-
CASRPYGEGNQPQHF
TGTGCCAGCAGGCCATATGGAGAGGGCAATCAGCCCCAGCATTTT
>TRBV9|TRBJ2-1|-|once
CASSDRDSLNEQFF
TGTGCCAGCAGCGACCGGGATTCTTTGAATGAGCAGTTCTTC
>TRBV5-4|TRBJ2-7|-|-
CASSWDATSEQYF
TGTGCCAGCAGCTGGGACGCCACCAGCGAGCAGTACTTC